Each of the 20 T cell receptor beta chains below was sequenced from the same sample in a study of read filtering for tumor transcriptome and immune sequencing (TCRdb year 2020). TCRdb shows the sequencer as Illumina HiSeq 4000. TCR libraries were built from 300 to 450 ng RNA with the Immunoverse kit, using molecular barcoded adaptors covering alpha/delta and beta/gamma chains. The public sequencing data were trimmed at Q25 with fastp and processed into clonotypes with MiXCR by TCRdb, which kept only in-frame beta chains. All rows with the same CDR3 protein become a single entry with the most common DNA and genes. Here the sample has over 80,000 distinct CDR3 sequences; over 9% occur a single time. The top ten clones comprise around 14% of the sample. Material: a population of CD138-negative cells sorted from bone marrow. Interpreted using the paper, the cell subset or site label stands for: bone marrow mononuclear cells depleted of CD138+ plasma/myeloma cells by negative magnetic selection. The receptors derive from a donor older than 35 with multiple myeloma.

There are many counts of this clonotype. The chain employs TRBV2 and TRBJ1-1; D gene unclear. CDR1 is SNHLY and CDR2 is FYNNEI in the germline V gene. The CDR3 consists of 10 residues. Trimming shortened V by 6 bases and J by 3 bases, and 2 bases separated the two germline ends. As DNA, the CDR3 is TGTGCCAGCAGATACACTGAAGCTTTCTTT. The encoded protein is CASRYTEAFF.

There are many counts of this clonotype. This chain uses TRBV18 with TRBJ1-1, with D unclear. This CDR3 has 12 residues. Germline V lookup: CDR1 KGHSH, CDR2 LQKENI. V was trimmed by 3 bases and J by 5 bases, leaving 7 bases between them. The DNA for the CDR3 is TGTGCCAGCTCACCCACCAATACTGAAGCTTTCTTT. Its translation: CASSPTNTEAFF.

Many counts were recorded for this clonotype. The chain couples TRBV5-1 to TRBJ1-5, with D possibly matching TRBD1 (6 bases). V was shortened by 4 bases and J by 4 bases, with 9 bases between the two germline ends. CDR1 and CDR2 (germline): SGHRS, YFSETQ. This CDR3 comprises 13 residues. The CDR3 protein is CASSTDRNQPQHF. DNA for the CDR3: TGCGCCAGCAGCACCGACAGGAATCAGCCCCAGCATTTT.

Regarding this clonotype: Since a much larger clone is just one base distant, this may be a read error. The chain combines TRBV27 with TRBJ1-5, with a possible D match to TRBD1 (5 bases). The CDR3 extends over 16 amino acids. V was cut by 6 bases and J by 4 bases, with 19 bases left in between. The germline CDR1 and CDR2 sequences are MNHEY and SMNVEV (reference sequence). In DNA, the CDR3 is TGTGCCAGCAGCTGGGGGATTGGCAGCAATAATCAGCCCCAGCATTTT. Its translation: CASSWGIGSNNQPQHF.

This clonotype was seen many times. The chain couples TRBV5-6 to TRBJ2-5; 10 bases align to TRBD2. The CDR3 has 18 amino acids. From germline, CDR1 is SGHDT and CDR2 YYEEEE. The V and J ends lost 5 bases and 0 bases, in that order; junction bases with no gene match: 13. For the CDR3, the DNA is TGTGCCAGCAGTTCCAGGTCGGGGACTAGCGACTACCAAGAGACCCAGTACTTC. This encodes CASSSRSGTSDYQETQYF.

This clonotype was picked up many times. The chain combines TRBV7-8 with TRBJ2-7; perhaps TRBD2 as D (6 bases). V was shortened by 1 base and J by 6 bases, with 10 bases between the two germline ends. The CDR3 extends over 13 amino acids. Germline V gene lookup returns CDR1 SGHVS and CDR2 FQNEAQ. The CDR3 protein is CASSLEVGGEQYF. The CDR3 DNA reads TGTGCCAGCAGCTTAGAGGTGGGAGGCGAGCAGTACTTC.

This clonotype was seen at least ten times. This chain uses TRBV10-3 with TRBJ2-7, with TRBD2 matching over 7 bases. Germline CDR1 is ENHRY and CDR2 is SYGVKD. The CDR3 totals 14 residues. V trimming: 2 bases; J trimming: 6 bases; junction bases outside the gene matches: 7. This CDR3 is CAISEQGGFGEQYF. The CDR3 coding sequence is TGTGCCATCAGTGAGCAGGGAGGGTTTGGCGAGCAGTACTTC.

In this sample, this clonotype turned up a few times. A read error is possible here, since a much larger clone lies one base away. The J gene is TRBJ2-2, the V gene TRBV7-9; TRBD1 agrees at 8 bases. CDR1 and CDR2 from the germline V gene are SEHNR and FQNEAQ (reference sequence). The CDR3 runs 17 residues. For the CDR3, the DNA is TGTGCCAGCAGCTCGAGTTGGGGGGACAGGAACACCGGGGAGCCGTTTTTT. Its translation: CASSSSWGDRNTGEPFF.

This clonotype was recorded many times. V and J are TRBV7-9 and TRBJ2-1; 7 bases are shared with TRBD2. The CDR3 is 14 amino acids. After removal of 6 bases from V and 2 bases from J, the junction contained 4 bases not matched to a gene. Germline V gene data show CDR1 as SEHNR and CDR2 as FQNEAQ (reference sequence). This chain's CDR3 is CASRASGPYNEQFF. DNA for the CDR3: TGTGCCAGCAGAGCTAGCGGCCCCTACAATGAGCAGTTCTTC.

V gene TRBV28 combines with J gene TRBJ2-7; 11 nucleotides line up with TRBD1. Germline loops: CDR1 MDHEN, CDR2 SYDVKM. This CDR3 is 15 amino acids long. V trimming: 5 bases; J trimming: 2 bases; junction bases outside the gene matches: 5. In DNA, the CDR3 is TGTGCCAGCAGTAGGACAGGGGGCGGTACCTACGAGCAGTACTTC. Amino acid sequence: CASSRTGGGTYEQYF.

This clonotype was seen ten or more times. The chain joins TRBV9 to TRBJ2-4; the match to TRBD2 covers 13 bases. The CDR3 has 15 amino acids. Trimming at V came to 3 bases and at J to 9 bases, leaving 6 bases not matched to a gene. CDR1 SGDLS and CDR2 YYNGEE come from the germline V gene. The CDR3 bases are TGTGCCAGCAGCGGAGCCGGGACTAGCGGGATCATTCAGTACTTC. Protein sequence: CASSGAGTSGIIQYF.

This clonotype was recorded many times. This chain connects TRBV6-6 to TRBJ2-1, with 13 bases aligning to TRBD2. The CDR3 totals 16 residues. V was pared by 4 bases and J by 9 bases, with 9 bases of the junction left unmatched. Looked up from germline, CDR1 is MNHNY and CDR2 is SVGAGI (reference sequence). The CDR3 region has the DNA TGTGCCAGCAGTTCCACCACTAGCGGGAGGGATGGTGAGCAGTTCTTC. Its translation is CASSSTTSGRDGEQFF.

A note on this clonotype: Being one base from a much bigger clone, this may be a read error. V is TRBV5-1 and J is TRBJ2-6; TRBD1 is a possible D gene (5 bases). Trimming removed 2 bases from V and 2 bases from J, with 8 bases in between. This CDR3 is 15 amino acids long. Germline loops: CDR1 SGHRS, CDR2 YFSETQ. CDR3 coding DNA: TGCGCCAGCAGCTTTGGCAGGGCTGGGGCCAACGTCCTGACTTTC. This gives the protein CASSFGRAGANVLTF.

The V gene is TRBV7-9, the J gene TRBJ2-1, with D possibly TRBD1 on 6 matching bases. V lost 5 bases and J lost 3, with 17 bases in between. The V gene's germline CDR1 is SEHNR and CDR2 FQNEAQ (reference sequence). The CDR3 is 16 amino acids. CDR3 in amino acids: CASSPYRDPRYNEQFF. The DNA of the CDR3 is TGTGCCAGCAGCCCGTACAGGGACCCTCGCTACAATGAGCAGTTCTTC.

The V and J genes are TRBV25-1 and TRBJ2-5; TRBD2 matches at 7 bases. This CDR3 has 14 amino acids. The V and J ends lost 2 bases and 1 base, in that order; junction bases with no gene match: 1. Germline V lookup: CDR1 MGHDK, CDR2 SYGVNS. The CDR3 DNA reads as TGTGCCAGCAGTGAACGGGGGGTCCAAGAGACCCAGTACTTC. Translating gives CASSERGVQETQYF.

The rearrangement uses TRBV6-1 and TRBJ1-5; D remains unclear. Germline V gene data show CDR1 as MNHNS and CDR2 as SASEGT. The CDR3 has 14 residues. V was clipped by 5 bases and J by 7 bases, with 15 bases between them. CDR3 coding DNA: TGTGCCAGCAGTAGAACAGACCATAGCCAGCCCCAGCATTTT. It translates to CASSRTDHSQPQHF.

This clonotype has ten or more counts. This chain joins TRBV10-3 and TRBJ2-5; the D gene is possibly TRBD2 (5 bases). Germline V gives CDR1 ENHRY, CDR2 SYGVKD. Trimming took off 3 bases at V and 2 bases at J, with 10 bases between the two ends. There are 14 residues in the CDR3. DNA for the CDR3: TGTGCCATCAGTGACTCCGGGGTTCAAGAGACCCAGTACTTC. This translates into CAISDSGVQETQYF.

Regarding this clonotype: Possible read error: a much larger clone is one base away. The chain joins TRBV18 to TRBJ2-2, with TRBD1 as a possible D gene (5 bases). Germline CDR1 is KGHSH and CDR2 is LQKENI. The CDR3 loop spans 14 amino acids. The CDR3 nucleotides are TGTGCCAACTCACCGCAGGGGAACACCGGGGAGCTGTTTTTT. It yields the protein CANSPQGNTGELFF.

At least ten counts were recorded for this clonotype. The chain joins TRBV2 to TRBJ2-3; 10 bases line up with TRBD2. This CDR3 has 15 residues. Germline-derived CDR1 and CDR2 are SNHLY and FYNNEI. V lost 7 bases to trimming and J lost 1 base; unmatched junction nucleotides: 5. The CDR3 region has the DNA TGTGCCAGCAATCGACTAGCGGGCCGCACAGATACGCAGTATTTT. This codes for CASNRLAGRTDTQYF.

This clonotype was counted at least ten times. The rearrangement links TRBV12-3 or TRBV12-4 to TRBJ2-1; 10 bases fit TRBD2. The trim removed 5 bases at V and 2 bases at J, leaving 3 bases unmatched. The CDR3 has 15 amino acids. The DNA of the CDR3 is TGTGCCAGCAGTGAGCGGGAGGGCCCCTACAATGAGCAGTTCTTC. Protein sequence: CASSEREGPYNEQFF.